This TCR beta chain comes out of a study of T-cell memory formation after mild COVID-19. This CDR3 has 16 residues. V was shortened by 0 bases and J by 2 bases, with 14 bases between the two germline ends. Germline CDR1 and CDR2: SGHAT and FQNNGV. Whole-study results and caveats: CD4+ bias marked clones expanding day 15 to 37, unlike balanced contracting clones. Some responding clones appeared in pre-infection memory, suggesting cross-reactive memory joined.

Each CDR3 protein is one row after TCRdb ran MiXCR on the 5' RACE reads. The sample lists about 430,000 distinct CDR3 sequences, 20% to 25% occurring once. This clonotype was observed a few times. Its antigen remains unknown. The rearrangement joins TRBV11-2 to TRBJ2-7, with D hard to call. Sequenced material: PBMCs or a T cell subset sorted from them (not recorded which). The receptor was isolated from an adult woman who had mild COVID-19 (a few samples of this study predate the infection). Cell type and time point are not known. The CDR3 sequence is CASSLEVVGATYEQYF. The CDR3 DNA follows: TGTGCCAGCAGCTTAGAAGTGGTGGGCGCGACCTACGAGCAGTACTTC.